The T cell receptor beta chain described here comes from a study of spatial heterogeneity in lung cancer. Ten or more counts support this clonotype. The antigen is undetermined. The time point here: sample taken at primary tumor resection. Looked up from germline, CDR1 is MDHEN and CDR2 is SYDVKM. The CDR3 contains 12 residues. V lost 10 bases to trimming and J lost 7 bases, with 13 bases between them. TCRdb reanalysed the 5' RACE reads using MiXCR and keeps one entry per CDR3 protein. This table holds thousands of distinct CDR3 sequences, roughly 31% found once. General study findings and limits: Tracking of tumor mutation counts was seen in expanded intratumoral alpha and beta TCR counts.

The input for sequencing was lung tumor tissue, taken at surgery. This receptor was obtained from a male donor with early-stage non-small cell lung cancer. The chain carries TRBV28 and TRBJ2-2; D is undetermined. Here the CDR3 reads CATTGGGGELFF. The CDR3 DNA is TGTGCCACCACGGGTGGTGGCGGGGAGCTGTTTTTT.